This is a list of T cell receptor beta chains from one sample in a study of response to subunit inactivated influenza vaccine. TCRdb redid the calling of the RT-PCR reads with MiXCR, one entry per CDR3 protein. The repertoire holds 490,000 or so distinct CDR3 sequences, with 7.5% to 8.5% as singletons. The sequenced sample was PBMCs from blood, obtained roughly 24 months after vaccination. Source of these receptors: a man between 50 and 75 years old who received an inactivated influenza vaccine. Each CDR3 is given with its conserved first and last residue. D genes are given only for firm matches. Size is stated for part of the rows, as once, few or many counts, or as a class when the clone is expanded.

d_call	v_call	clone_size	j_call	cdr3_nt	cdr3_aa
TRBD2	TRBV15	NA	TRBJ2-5	TGTGCCACCAGCAGAGATCGGCTAGCGGGAGTAGAGACCCAGTACTTC	CATSRDRLAGVETQYF
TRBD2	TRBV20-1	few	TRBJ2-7	TGCAGTGCTAGCGGGAGCGCTAGCGGGAGACACGAGCAGTACTTC	CSASGSASGRHEQYF
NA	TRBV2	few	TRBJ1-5	TGTGCCAGCAGACTTACCGGGAATCAGCCCCAGCATTTT	CASRLTGNQPQHF
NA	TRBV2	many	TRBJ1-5	TGTGCCAGCAGTGAGTACGGGGTGTATCAGCCCCAGCATTTT	CASSEYGVYQPQHF
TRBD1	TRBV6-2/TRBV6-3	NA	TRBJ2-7	TGTGCCAGCAGAATAACCGGGACAGGGTCCCACGAGCAGTACTTC	CASRITGTGSHEQYF
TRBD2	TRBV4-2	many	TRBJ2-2	TGCGCCAGCAGCCCGGGGGGGCCAAACACCGGGGAGCTGTTTTTT	CASSPGGPNTGELFF
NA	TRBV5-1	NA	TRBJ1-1	TGCGCCAGCAGCTTGAATACAGGTCGGAACACTGAAGCTTTCTTT	CASSLNTGRNTEAFF
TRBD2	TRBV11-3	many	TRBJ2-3	TGTGCCAGCAGCCCTAGCGGGAGGACCACAGATACGCAGTATTTT	CASSPSGRTTDTQYF
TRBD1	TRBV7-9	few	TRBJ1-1	TGTGCCAGCAGCTACGGGACAGACACTGAAGCTTTCTTT	CASSYGTDTEAFF
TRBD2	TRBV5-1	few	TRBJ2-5	TGCGCCAGCAGCCTGGGACTAGCGGGAGGCCAAGGACAAGAGACCCAGTACTTC	CASSLGLAGGQGQETQYF